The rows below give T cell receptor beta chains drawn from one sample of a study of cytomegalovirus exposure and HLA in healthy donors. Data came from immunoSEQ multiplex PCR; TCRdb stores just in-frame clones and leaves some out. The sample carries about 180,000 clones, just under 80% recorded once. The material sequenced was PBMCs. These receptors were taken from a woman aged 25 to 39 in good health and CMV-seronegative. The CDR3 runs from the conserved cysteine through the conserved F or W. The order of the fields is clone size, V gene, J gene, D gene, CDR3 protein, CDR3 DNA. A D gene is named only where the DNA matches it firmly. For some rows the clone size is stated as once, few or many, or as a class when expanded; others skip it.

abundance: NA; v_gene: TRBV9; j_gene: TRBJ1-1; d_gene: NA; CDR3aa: CASSVSSGVRNTEAFF; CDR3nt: TGTGCCAGCAGCGTCTCTTCGGGGGTCCGGAACACTGAAGCTTTCTTT
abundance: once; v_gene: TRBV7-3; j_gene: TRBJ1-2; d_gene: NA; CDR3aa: CASSLISGGGTGGYTF; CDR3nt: TGTGCCAGCAGCTTAATATCGGGCGGGGGGACGGGTGGCTACACCTTC
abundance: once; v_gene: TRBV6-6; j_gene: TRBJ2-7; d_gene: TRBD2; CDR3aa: CASRRGGVHEQYF; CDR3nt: TGTGCCAGTCGGCGGGGGGGCGTCCACGAGCAGTACTTC
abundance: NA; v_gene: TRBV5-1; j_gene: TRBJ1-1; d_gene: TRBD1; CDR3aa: CASSLQGSGTEAFF; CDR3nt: TGCGCCAGCAGCTTACAGGGGTCGGGCACTGAAGCTTTCTTT
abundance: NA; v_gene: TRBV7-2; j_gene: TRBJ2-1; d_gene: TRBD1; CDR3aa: CASSPEGASSYNEQFF; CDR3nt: TGTGCCAGCAGCCCCGAGGGGGCGAGCTCCTACAATGAGCAGTTCTTC
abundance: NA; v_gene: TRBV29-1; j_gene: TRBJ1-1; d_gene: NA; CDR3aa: CSAGRDTEAFF; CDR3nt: TGCAGCGCCGGGCGGGACACTGAAGCTTTCTTT
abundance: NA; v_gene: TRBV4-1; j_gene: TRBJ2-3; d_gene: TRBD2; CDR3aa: CASSQVLAGGPTDTQYF; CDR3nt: TGCGCCAGCAGCCAAGTCCTAGCGGGGGGACCCACAGATACGCAGTATTTT
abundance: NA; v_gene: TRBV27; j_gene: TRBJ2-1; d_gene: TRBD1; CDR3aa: CASSLLAGGAGEQFF; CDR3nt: TGTGCCAGCAGTTTATTGGCAGGGGGCGCGGGTGAGCAGTTCTTC
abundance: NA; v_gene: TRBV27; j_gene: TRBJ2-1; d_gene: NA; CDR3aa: CASRLHNEQFF; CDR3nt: TGTGCCAGCAGACTCCACAATGAGCAGTTCTTC
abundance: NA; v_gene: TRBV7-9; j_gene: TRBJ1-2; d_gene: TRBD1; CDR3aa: CASSFQPGQGPYGYTF; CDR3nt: TGTGCCAGCAGCTTCCAACCGGGACAGGGGCCCTATGGCTACACCTTC
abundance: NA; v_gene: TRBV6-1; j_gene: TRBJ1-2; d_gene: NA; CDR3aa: CASTVSGARNYGYTF; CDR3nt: TGTGCCAGCACTGTCTCAGGGGCGCGTAACTATGGCTACACCTTC
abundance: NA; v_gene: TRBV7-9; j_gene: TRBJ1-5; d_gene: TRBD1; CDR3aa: CASSPGTGNSNQPQHF; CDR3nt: TGTGCCAGCAGCCCCGGGACAGGTAATAGCAATCAGCCCCAGCATTTT
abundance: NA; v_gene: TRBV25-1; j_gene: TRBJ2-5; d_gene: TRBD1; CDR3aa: CASSLGRWDSQETQYF; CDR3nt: TGTGCCAGCAGTTTGGGCAGATGGGACAGTCAAGAGACCCAGTACTTC
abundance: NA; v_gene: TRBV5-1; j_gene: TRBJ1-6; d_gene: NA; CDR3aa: CASSAIGGSNSPLHF; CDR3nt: TGCGCCAGCAGCGCGATCGGTGGGAGTAATTCACCCCTCCACTTT
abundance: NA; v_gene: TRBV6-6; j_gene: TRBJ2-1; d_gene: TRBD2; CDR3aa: CASSLQRGLSYNEQFF; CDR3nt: TGTGCCAGCAGCCTCCAGCGGGGACTCTCCTACAATGAGCAGTTCTTC
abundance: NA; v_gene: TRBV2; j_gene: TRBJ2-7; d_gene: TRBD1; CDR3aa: CASRRTGVAYEQYF; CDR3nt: TGTGCCAGCAGGAGGACAGGGGTGGCCTACGAGCAGTACTTC
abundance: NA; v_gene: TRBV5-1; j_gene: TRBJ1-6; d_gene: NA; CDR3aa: CASSLGWTRSNNSPLHF; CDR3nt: TGCGCCAGCAGCTTGGGTTGGACACGGAGCAATAATTCACCCCTCCACTTT
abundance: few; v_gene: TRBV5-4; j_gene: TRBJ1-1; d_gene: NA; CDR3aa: CASTTDWGDLNTEAFF; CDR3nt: TGTGCCAGCACCACTGACTGGGGGGATTTGAACACTGAAGCTTTCTTT
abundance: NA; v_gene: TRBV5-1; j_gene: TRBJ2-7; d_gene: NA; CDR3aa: CASSTRPGEGLDYEQYF; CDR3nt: TGCGCCAGCAGCACCCGCCCGGGAGAAGGATTAGACTACGAGCAGTACTTC
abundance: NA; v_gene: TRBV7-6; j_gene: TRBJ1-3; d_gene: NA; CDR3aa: CASSSAGSGNTIYF; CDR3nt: TGTGCCAGCAGCTCGGCGGGGTCTGGAAACACCATATATTTT
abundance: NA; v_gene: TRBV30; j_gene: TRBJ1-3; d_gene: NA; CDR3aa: CAWMGAGTGNTIYF; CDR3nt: TGTGCCTGGATGGGCGCGGGAACTGGAAACACCATATATTTT
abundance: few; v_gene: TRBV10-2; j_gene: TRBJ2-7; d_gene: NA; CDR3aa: CASQNQGYEQYF; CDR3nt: TGCGCCAGTCAGAACCAGGGCTACGAGCAGTACTTC
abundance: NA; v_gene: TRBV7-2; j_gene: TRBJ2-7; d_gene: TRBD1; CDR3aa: CASSFRTGGDYEQYF; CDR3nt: TGTGCCAGCAGCTTCCGGACAGGGGGCGATTACGAGCAGTACTTC
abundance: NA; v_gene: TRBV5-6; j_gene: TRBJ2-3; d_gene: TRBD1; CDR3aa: CASSDSQGAPTSTDTQYF; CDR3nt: TGTGCCAGCAGCGATTCCCAGGGGGCCCCTACAAGCACAGATACGCAGTATTTT
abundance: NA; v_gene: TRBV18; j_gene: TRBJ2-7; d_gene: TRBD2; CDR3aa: CASSPQPQGLGYEQYF; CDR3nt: TGTGCCAGCTCACCTCAGCCACAGGGACTAGGGTACGAGCAGTACTTC
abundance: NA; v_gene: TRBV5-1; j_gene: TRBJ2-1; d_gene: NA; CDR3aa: CASSMAGFSYNEQFF; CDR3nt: TGCGCCAGCAGTATGGCGGGGTTCTCCTACAATGAGCAGTTCTTC
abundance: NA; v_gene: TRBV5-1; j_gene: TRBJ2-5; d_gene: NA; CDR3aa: CASSVTGQTTQETQYF; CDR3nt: TGCGCCAGCAGCGTCACAGGACAGACAACTCAAGAGACCCAGTACTTC
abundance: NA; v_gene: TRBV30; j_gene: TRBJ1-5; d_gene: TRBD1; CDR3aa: CAWNGPGGIYQPQHF; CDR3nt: TGTGCCTGGAACGGGCCAGGGGGAATCTATCAGCCCCAGCATTTT
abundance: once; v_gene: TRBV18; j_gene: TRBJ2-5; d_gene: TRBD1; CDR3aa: CASQGTVQETQYF; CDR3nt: TGTGCCAGCCAAGGGACAGTCCAAGAGACCCAGTACTTC
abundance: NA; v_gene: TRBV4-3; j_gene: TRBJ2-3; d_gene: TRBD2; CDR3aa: CASSQSAGTSGLRTDTQYF; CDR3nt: TGCGCCAGCAGCCAATCCGCCGGGACTAGCGGCTTGAGGACAGATACGCAGTATTTT
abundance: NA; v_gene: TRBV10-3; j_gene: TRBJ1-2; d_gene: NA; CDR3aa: CAISDRNNYGYTF; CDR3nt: TGTGCCATCAGTGACAGGAATAACTATGGCTACACCTTC
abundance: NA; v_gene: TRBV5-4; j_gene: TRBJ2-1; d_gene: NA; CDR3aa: CASSYEGWGEQFF; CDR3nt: TGTGCCAGCAGCTATGAGGGCTGGGGTGAGCAGTTCTTC
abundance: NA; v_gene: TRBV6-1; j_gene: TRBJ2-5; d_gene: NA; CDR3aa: CASRMFLGGEETQYF; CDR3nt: TGTGCCAGCCGTATGTTCCTAGGGGGGGAAGAGACCCAGTACTTC
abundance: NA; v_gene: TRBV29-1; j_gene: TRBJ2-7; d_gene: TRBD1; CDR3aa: CSVGGTGGLVNEQYF; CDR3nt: TGCAGCGTTGGGGGGACAGGGGGCCTCGTAAACGAGCAGTACTTC
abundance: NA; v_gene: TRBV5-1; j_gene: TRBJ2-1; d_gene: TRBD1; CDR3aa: CASSPGGTGFSYNEQFF; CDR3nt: TGCGCCAGCAGCCCGGGCGGGACAGGTTTTTCCTACAATGAGCAGTTCTTC